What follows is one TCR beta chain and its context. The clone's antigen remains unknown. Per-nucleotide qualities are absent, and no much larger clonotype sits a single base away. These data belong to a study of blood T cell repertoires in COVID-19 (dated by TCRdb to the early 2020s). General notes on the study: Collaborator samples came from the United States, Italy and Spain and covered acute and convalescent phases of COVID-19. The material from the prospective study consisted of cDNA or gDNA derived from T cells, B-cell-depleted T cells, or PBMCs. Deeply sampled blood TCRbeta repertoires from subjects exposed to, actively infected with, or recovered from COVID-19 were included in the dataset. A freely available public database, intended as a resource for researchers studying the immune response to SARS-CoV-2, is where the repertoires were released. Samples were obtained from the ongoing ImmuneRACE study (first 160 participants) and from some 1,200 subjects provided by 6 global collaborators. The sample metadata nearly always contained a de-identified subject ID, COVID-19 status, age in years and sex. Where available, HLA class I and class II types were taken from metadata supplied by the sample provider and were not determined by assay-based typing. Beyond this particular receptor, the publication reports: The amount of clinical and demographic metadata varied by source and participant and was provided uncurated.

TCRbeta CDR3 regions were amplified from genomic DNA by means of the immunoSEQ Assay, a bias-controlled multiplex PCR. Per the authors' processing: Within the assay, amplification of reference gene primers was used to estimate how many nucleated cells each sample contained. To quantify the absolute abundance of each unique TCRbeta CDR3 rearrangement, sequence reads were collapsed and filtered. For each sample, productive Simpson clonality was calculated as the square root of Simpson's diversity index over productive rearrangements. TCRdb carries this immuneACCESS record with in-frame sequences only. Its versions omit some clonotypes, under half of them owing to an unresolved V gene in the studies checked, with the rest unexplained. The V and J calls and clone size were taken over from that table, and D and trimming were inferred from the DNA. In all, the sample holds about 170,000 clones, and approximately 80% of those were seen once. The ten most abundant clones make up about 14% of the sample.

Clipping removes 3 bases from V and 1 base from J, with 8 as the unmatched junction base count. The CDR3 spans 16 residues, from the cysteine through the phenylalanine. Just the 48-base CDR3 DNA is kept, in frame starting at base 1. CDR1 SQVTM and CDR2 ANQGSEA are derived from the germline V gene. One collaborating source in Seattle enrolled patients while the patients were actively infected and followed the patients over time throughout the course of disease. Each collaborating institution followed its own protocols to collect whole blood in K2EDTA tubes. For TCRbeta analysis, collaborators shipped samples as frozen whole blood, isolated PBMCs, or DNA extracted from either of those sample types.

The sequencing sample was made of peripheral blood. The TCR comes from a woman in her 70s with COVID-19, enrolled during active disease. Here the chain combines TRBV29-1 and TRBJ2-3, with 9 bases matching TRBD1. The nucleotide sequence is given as TGCAGCGTTGAGACAACCGGGACAGGGCGCACAGATACGCAGTATTTT. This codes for CSVETTGTGRTDTQYF.